The entry that follows covers one TCR beta chain sequence. TCRdb redid the calling of the RT-PCR reads with MiXCR, one entry per CDR3 protein. The sample has roughly 940,000 distinct CDR3 sequences, about a sixth seen once. The sample comes from a study of patients and donors after allogeneic stem cell transplantation. The CDR3 has 18 residues. Unmatched junction bases numbered 10, after V lost 0 bases and J lost 4 bases. The germline CDR1 and CDR2 sequences are KGHSH and LQKENI. This TCR was sampled from a human donor who was either an allogeneic HSCT recipient or a stem cell or donor lymphocyte infusion donor (not recorded which). It is not recorded whose cells these are; they may come from a transplant donor. The sequencing sample was made of blood, either unsorted or a sorted T cell fraction (not recorded which). V is TRBV18 and J is TRBJ2-3, with 10 nucleotides matching TRBD2. CDR3 bases: TGTGCCAGCTCACCACCGTTCCGAGGAGCGGGAGGGCCAGATACGCAGTATTTT. Translation: CASSPPFRGAGGPDTQYF.